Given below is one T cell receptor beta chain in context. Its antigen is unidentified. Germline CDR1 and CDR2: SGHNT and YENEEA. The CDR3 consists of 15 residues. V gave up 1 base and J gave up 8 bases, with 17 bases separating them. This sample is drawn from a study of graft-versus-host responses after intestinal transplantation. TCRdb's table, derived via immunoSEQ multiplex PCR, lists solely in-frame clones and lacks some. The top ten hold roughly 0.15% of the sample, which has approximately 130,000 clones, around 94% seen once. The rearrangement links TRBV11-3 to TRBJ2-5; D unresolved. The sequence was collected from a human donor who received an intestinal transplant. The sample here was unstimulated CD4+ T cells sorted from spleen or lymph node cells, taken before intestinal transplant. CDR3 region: CASSLGLEGVETQYF. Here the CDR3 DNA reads TGTGCCAGCAGCTTAGGACTGGAAGGTGTGGAAACCCAGTACTTC.